Each of the 14 T cell receptor beta chains below was sequenced from the same sample in a study of shared clonotypes between healthy human individuals. Method: immunoSEQ multiplex PCR; TCRdb's copy keeps in-frame clones and lacks some. Among about 2.3 million clones listed, 85% to 95% were seen once. The specimen sequenced was naive CD4+ T cells from PBMCs. Subset of the sample: CD45RA+ positively selected. Source of these receptors: a man aged 18-30 years in good health. Some clones in this sample may be carry-over from other donors' samples.

The rearrangement links TRBV7-2 to TRBJ2-1, with 8 nucleotides matching TRBD2. The V segment lost 4 bases and the J segment 9 bases; nucleotides outside the gene matches: 14. Looked up from germline, CDR1 is SGHTA and CDR2 is FQGNSA. The length of the CDR3 is 16 residues. CDR3: CASSSRGAGGRREQFF. The CDR3 DNA follows: TGTGCCAGCAGCTCTCGCGGGGCGGGAGGTAGGCGTGAGCAGTTCTTC.

The chain employs TRBV10-3 and TRBJ2-1, with D perhaps TRBD1 (6 bases). Trimming removed 2 bases from V and 0 bases from J, with 14 bases in between. This CDR3 spans 17 amino acids. The V gene's germline CDR1 is ENHRY and CDR2 SYGVKD. CDR3 amino acids: CAISERQAHGSYNEQFF. The CDR3 DNA reads as TGTGCCATCAGTGAGAGACAGGCCCATGGCTCCTACAATGAGCAGTTCTTC.

Of note for this clone: The same CDR3 also results from other DNA sequences found in this sample. The chain uses TRBV7-2 and TRBJ2-7; tentatively, D is TRBD2 (6 bases). This CDR3 is built from 14 residues. The ends were cut back, 1 base at V and 3 bases at J, with 10 bases in the middle. Germline CDR1 reads SGHTA; CDR2 reads FQGNSA. CDR3 in DNA: TGTGCCAGCAGCTTAGGTCGGGAGAGCTACGAGCAGTACTTC. Amino acid sequence: CASSLGRESYEQYF.

V is TRBV7-7 and J is TRBJ2-1; 10 bases are shared with TRBD1. The CDR3 spans 18 residues. Germline-derived CDR1 and CDR2 are SSHAT and FNYEAQ (reference sequence). The trim removed 4 bases at V and 10 bases at J, leaving 19 bases unmatched. The CDR3 spells CASSSSPVTGGVGAEQFF. The CDR3 DNA is TGTGCCAGCAGCTCCTCCCCCGTGACAGGGGGCGTCGGGGCAGAGCAGTTCTTC.

The J gene is TRBJ2-7, the V gene TRBV10-3; 10 bases map to TRBD1. The germline V gene encodes CDR1 ENHRY and CDR2 SYGVKD. The CDR3 sequence is 14 residues long. Unmatched junction bases numbered 8, after V lost 6 bases and J lost 6 bases. The CDR3 loop reads CAIRSGTGEGEQYF. In DNA, the CDR3 is TGTGCCATCAGATCCGGGACAGGGGAAGGCGAGCAGTACTTC.

This clone appeared once. The gene calls are TRBV5-1 and TRBJ2-2; tentative D call: TRBD2 (6 bases). Germline CDR1 SGHRS, CDR2 YFSETQ. V dropped 3 bases and J dropped 12 bases, with 15 bases sitting between them. This CDR3 spans 13 amino acids. CDR3 DNA sequence: TGCGCCAGCAGCTCGGAGGGACCGGGGAAGCTGTTTTTT. This translates into CASSSEGPGKLFF.

The rearrangement links TRBV6-5 to TRBJ1-1; D uncertain. The CDR3 sequence is 15 residues long. Germline CDR1 reads MNHEY; CDR2 reads SVGAGI. Trimming removed 6 bases from V and 1 base from J, with 15 bases in between. The CDR3 coding sequence is TGTGCCAGCAGCCGTCGGAGGGTCTCGAACACTGAAGCTTTCTTT. This gives the protein CASSRRRVSNTEAFF.

The chain recombines TRBV28 with TRBJ2-3, with D perhaps matching TRBD1 or TRBD2 (5 bases each). The CDR3 covers 16 residues. In germline, CDR1 is MDHEN, CDR2 SYDVKM. V was shortened by 6 bases and J by 4 bases, with 20 bases between the two germline ends. The DNA for the CDR3 is TGTGCCAGCAGCCCCGTGGGACGGCGAGACGCAGATACGCAGTATTTT. Its translation: CASSPVGRRDADTQYF.

The count of this clone is one. The chain is built from TRBV6-4 and TRBJ1-1; D not certain. The CDR3 loop spans 13 amino acids. V lost 3 bases to trimming and J lost 4 bases, with 9 bases between them. Germline-derived CDR1 and CDR2 are MRHNA and SNTAGT. The DNA for the CDR3 is TGTGCCAGCAGTGAAGGGCCGGGCACTGAAGCTTTCTTT. Protein: CASSEGPGTEAFF.

Points on this clone: The sample has other DNA sequences that encode this CDR3 too. The chain combines TRBV7-9 with TRBJ1-1; D uncertain. The CDR3 extends over 13 amino acids. Trimming removed 3 bases at V and 1 base at J, with 6 bases between. Germline V gene data show CDR1 as SEHNR and CDR2 as FQNEAQ (reference sequence). CDR3 DNA sequence: TGTGCCAGCAGCTTCCAAGGGAACACTGAAGCTTTCTTT. This sequence encodes CASSFQGNTEAFF.

The chain employs TRBV6-1 and TRBJ1-5; possible D gene TRBD1, 5 bases. The germline gives CDR1 MNHNS, CDR2 SASEGT. V gave up 1 base and J gave up 11 bases, with 18 bases separating them. This CDR3 is 15 amino acids long. In nucleotides, the CDR3 is TGTGCCAGCAGTGAAGAGGGGTTGCGGTCCGGGGCCCAGCATTTT. Amino acid sequence: CASSEEGLRSGAQHF.

J is TRBJ2-7 and V is TRBV5-1; TRBD1 matches 8 bases. J was trimmed by 6 bases and V by 4 bases; bases with no gene match: 6. CDR1 and CDR2 from the germline V gene are SGHRS and YFSETQ. CDR3 length: 13 amino acids. In DNA form, the CDR3 reads TGCGCCAGCAGCATCGGACAGGGCGCCGAGCAGTACTTC. This codes for CASSIGQGAEQYF.

Comments on this clone: Other DNA sequences in the sample encode the same CDR3. The chain carries TRBV4-3 and TRBJ2-7; 9 bases are a match to TRBD1. The CDR3 runs to 15 residues. V shed 1 base and J 3 bases; nucleotides not matched to a gene: 4. CDR1 and CDR2 from the germline V gene are LGHNA and YSLEER. Written as DNA, the CDR3 is TGCGCCAGCAGCCAAGGGCCGGGACAGGGCTACGAGCAGTACTTC. Its translation: CASSQGPGQGYEQYF.

The V and J genes are TRBV28 and TRBJ1-2; D uncertain. The V gene's germline CDR1 is MDHEN and CDR2 SYDVKM. The CDR3 has 13 amino acids. V shed 4 bases and J shed 3 bases, with 9 bases lying between them. This CDR3 is CASSSETYYGYTF. The DNA of the CDR3 is TGTGCCAGCAGTTCGGAAACCTACTATGGCTACACCTTC.